This T cell receptor beta chain was obtained from a study of cytomegalovirus exposure and HLA in healthy donors. General study results and limits: Subsequent analysis revealed that first-cohort TCR clusters tended to co-occur in the 90 to 150 validation repertoires. Investigators reported 150 to 200 TCR beta chains as tied to cytomegalovirus.

This CDR3 is built from 15 residues. V trimming: 4 bases; J trimming: 4 bases; junction bases outside the gene matches: 5. Germline V lookup: CDR1 SGHTS, CDR2 YDEGEE. Libraries were prepared by immunoSEQ multiplex PCR; TCRdb keeps only in-frame clonotypes and omits some of them. The top ten hold 4.5% to 6% of the sample, which has 200,000 or so clones, around 78% seen once. Notes on this clone: Its antigen remains unidentified.

The material sequenced was PBMCs. This TCR was sampled from a woman under 30 in good health and CMV-seronegative. The gene calls are TRBV5-8 and TRBJ2-5, with TRBD2 identical over 12 bases. CDR3 protein: CASSKGLAGLETQYF. In DNA, the CDR3 is TGTGCCAGCAGCAAAGGACTAGCGGGATTAGAGACCCAGTACTTC. The full variable domain, completed using reference TRBV5-8 and TRBJ2-5, is EAGVTQSPTHLIKTRGQQATLRCSPISGHTSVYWYQQALGLGLQFLLWYDEGEERNRGNFPPRFSGRQFPNYSSELNVNALELEDSALYLCASSKGLAGLETQYFGPGTRLLVL.